Listed below are T cell receptor beta chains from one sample, sequenced in a study of T-cell memory formation after mild COVID-19. TCRdb passed the 5' RACE reads through MiXCR, listing each CDR3 protein once. The sample lists around 340,000 distinct CDR3 sequences; around 14% were seen once. Sequencing was done on a sample of PBMCs or a T cell subset sorted from them (not recorded which). All receptors come from a man between 18 and 35 years old who had mild COVID-19 (a few samples of this study predate the infection). Cell type and time point are not known. Each CDR3 is given with its conserved first and last residue. D genes are given only for firm matches. Size is omitted from some rows. Given values are once, few, many or a class for expanded clones.

d_call j_call clone_size v_call cdr3_nt cdr3_aa
. TRBJ1-1 few TRBV7-9 TGTGCCAGCAGCCCCCGGACTTCTGAAGCTTTCTTT CASSPRTSEAFF
. TRBJ2-5 once TRBV4-1 TGCGCCAGCAGCCATTGGGGTGGCGGGGAGACCCAGTACTTC CASSHWGGGETQYF
. TRBJ1-1 few TRBV19 TGTGCCGCTAAAGCCAGAACGGGACACTCCAACACTGAAGCTTTCTTT CAAKARTGHSNTEAFF
. TRBJ1-1 . TRBV27 TGTGCCAGCAGAGTGGGGACTGAAGCTTTCTTT CASRVGTEAFF
TRBD2 TRBJ2-3 once TRBV6-1 TGTGCCAGCAGTGAGCCAAGGAGGGGTAGCGGGGTCACAGATACGCAGTATTTT CASSEPRRGSGVTDTQYF
TRBD2 TRBJ2-1 many TRBV18 TGTGCCAGCTCACCACGTCGGGCGTTAGCGGGTGAGCAGTTCTTC CASSPRRALAGEQFF
. TRBJ2-5 few TRBV6-2/TRBV6-3 TGTGCCAGCAGTCCAACTAGTATTGAGACCCAGTACTTC CASSPTSIETQYF
. TRBJ1-5 . TRBV12-5 TGTGCTAGTGGTCTGAATCAGCCCCAGCATTTT CASGLNQPQHF
. TRBJ2-2 . TRBV12-3/TRBV12-4 TGTGCCAGCAATATTTACAGGGCCTCGAACACCGGGGAGCTGTTTTTT CASNIYRASNTGELFF
. TRBJ1-4 . TRBV7-2 TGTGCCAGCAGCCCCGGGGGGACTGCAACTAATGAAAAACTGTTTTTT CASSPGGTATNEKLFF
. TRBJ1-5 few TRBV6-2/TRBV6-3 TGTGCCAGCAGCCCCTTCAGGGATGATCACAGTCAGCCCCAGCATTTT CASSPFRDDHSQPQHF
. TRBJ1-1 . TRBV5-5 TGTGCCAGCAGCTTTCGGGGGGAGGGCACTGAAGCTTTCTTT CASSFRGEGTEAFF
TRBD2 TRBJ2-1 many TRBV7-2 TGTGCCAGCAGCGAAGGACTAGCCATCAATGAGCAGTTCTTC CASSEGLAINEQFF
. TRBJ1-1 few TRBV20-1 TGCAGTGCCTCCAGGGCCCCTAGGAGAGCTTTCTTT CSASRAPRRAFF
. TRBJ2-3 many TRBV5-1 TGCGCCAGCAGCTTGGGAGTCAGGTACACAGATACGCAGTATTTT CASSLGVRYTDTQYF
. TRBJ2-1 . TRBV5-4 TGTGCCAGCAGCCCCGGACGGCATTTAGTACGGAATGAGCAGTTCTTC CASSPGRHLVRNEQFF
TRBD2 TRBJ2-1 . TRBV27 TGTGCCAGCAGCCTGACTAGCGGGGGGGCTCCCCACAATGAGCAGTTCTTC CASSLTSGGAPHNEQFF
TRBD1 TRBJ1-2 . TRBV18 TGTGCCAGCTCTCAGGGACAGGACTATGGCTACACCTTC CASSQGQDYGYTF
. TRBJ1-3 few TRBV7-2 TGTGCCAGCAGCTCTTCGGCAGGGAGCTCTGGAAACACCATATATTTT CASSSSAGSSGNTIYF
TRBD1 TRBJ2-3 few TRBV5-1 TGCGCCAGCAGCTTGGAGGGGGCCCCACCGTATACGCAGTATTTT CASSLEGAPPYTQYF
. TRBJ1-1 few TRBV2 TGTGCCAGCGGATCGACAGCGAACACTGAAGCTTTCTTT CASGSTANTEAFF
. TRBJ2-5 many TRBV2 TGTGCCAGCGGGGGGAACCAAGAGACCCAGTACTTC CASGGNQETQYF
. TRBJ2-1 . TRBV11-2 TGTGCCAGCAGCTTAAGACTAGATTACAATGAGCAGTTCTTC CASSLRLDYNEQFF
. TRBJ1-1 . TRBV20-1 TGCAGTGCCAACCGGCAGGGCCAGAACACTGAAGCTTTCTTT CSANRQGQNTEAFF
. TRBJ2-2 . TRBV7-3 TGTGCCAGCAGCTTAACGAGGGGAGAGGTCACCGGGGAGCTGTTTTTT CASSLTRGEVTGELFF
. TRBJ2-7 few TRBV14 TGTGCCAGCAGCCAATACACCGGCTCCTACGAGCAGTACTTC CASSQYTGSYEQYF
. TRBJ1-3 . TRBV4-1 TGCGCCAGCAGCCAAGGAGGGGACACCATATATTTT CASSQGGDTIYF
. TRBJ2-2 . TRBV15 TGTGCCACCAGCAGGGACCGACAGTTCGGGTTTTTT CATSRDRQFGFF
. TRBJ2-1 few TRBV20-1 TGCAGTGCTAGGGACTATCGGTGGTTCTTC CSARDYRWFF
. TRBJ2-7 few TRBV5-1 TGCGCCAGCAGCTTCGTGGGGGGGCCGGGCGAGCAGTACTTC CASSFVGGPGEQYF
. TRBJ1-5 . TRBV6-5 TGTGCCAGCAGTTACTCGGGTAGGAACAATCAGCCCCAGCATTTT CASSYSGRNNQPQHF
TRBD2 TRBJ2-1 . TRBV5-6 TGTGCCAGCAGCCCAGCGGGGGGGTCTCGCAATGAGCAGTTCTTC CASSPAGGSRNEQFF
. TRBJ2-1 few TRBV20-1 TGCAGTGCTAGAGCAGGGGCCGGGTCCTACAATGAGCAGTTCTTC CSARAGAGSYNEQFF
TRBD1 TRBJ2-1 . TRBV12-3/TRBV12-4 TGTGCCAGCAGTGGGCCCACAGGGGGAATTAACTACAATGAGCAGTTCTTC CASSGPTGGINYNEQFF
. TRBJ1-1 . TRBV5-4 TGTGCCAGCAGCTTGGTGGGACCGGGGACTGAAGCTTTCTTT CASSLVGPGTEAFF
TRBD1 TRBJ2-7 . TRBV12-3/TRBV12-4 TGTGCCAGCAGTAAGGGACAGGGAGGCCCCGAGCAGTACTTC CASSKGQGGPEQYF
. TRBJ2-5 . TRBV7-9 TGTGCCAGCAGCTTAGTAGGGAGGAGACGGGAGACCCAGTACTTC CASSLVGRRRETQYF
TRBD1 TRBJ1-2 few TRBV9 TGTGCCAGCAGCGCCTCCGGGACAGGGTGGGGTGGCTACACCTTC CASSASGTGWGGYTF
TRBD1 TRBJ2-1 few TRBV4-2 TGTGCCAGCAGCCAAAAGGACAGGGCATCCTACAATGAGCAGTTCTTC CASSQKDRASYNEQFF
. TRBJ1-6 few TRBV6-5 TGTGCCAGCAGTGTACCGGGTTCACCCCTCCACTTT CASSVPGSPLHF
. TRBJ1-2 many TRBV5-1 TGCGCCAGCAGCGACATCCCAGGAGACCCTAACTATGGCTACACCTTC CASSDIPGDPNYGYTF
TRBD1 TRBJ2-3 few TRBV6-2/TRBV6-3 TGTGCCAGCAGTTGGCCTCTGGACAGGGTGGAAGATACGCAGTATTTT CASSWPLDRVEDTQYF
. TRBJ1-2 many TRBV10-3 TGTGCCATCAGTCCCTCAGGGGAAAACTATGGCTACACCTTC CAISPSGENYGYTF
. TRBJ2-3 few TRBV7-2 TGTGCCAGCAGCTTAGTTCTAGCTGCAGATACGCAGTATTTT CASSLVLAADTQYF
. TRBJ2-2 . TRBV20-1 TGCAGTGCTAGAGATCCGCAGGGGACCGTGGAGCTGTTTTTT CSARDPQGTVELFF
. TRBJ2-3 many TRBV3-1 TGTGCCAGCAGCCGGGGGCAGCGGGGAGCCGATACGCAGTATTTT CASSRGQRGADTQYF
TRBD1 TRBJ1-2 few TRBV4-1 TGCGCCAGCAGCTCGGGGACAGGGAGTAACTATGGCTACACCTTC CASSSGTGSNYGYTF
. TRBJ2-2 many TRBV5-1 TGCGCCAGCAGCTTGGACGCCGGGGAGCTGTTTTTT CASSLDAGELFF
TRBD2 TRBJ2-5 few TRBV29-1 TGCAGCGTTGACGGACTAGCGGGTTCACAAGAGACCCAGTACTTC CSVDGLAGSQETQYF
TRBD2 TRBJ2-1 . TRBV15 TGTGCCACCAGCAGATCGACTAGCGGGTACAATGAGCAGTTCTTC CATSRSTSGYNEQFF